These 15 T cell receptor beta chains originate from one sample sequenced in a study of cytomegalovirus exposure and HLA in healthy donors (dated by TCRdb to about 2017). The library was produced with the immunoSEQ multiplex PCR assay. For the multiplex PCR, a mixture combining 60 forward primers for TCR Vbeta segments and 13 reverse primers for TCR Jbeta segments was used. TCRdb retrieved this table from immuneACCESS and kept in-frame rearrangements only. Not all clones are present; in checked studies, unresolved V genes account for under half, and no reason is known for the remainder. Recorded for this sample are 150,000 to 200,000 clones; 68% of them occurred a single time. 3.5% to 5% of the sample lies in the top ten. Sequenced sample: PBMCs. Every receptor here comes from a woman under 30 in good health and CMV-seropositive.

The chain links TRBV5-6 to TRBJ2-5; D possibly corresponds to TRBD2 (6 bases). The DNA matches TRBJ2-7 better at its end, which makes the J call doubtful. The germline V gene encodes CDR1 SGHDT and CDR2 YYEEEE. The CDR3 covers 15 residues. CDR3 loop: CASSFLRGSSYEQYF. The CDR3 DNA is TGTGCCAGCAGCTTTCTTCGGGGGAGCTCCTACGAGCAGTACTTC.

This rearrangement joins TRBV15 to TRBJ1-4; no reliable D call. This CDR3 is 15 amino acids long. From germline, CDR1 is LNHNV and CDR2 YYDKDF (reference sequence). V was shortened by 0 bases and J by 0 bases, with 5 bases between the two germline ends. In nucleotides, the CDR3 is TGTGCCACCAGCAGAGATCCGGCAACTAATGAAAAACTGTTTTTT. This gives the protein CATSRDPATNEKLFF.

The gene calls are TRBV21-1 and TRBJ2-7; the D segment call TRBD1 is taken from the table without a DNA check. TRBV21-1 is an annotated pseudogene. The CDR3 totals 15 residues. The CDR3 nucleotides read TGTGCCAGCAGCACCTGCCGGGACAGGCACTACGAGCAGTACTTC. The encoded protein is CASSTCRDRHYEQYF.

A single count supports this clone. Other nucleotide sequences from this sample produce the same CDR3. The rearrangement links TRBV2 to TRBJ2-7; TRBD2 matches 8 bases. Trimming took 5 bases from V and 2 from J; bases not matched to a gene: 11. There are 16 residues in the CDR3. Germline V gene sequence: CDR1 SNHLY, CDR2 FYNNEI. CDR3 in DNA: TGTGCCAGCAGTTTCCGACCTCGGGAGGGCCCCTACGAGCAGTACTTC. Translating it yields CASSFRPREGPYEQYF.

A word on this clone: Other nucleotide sequences in the sample specify the same CDR3. This chain uses TRBV5-1 with TRBJ2-1; D unresolved. V gave up 2 bases and J gave up 7 bases, with 7 bases separating them. Germline lookup yields CDR1 SGHRS and CDR2 YFSETQ. The CDR3 length is 12 residues. DNA of the CDR3: TGCGCCAGCAGCTTAGCAGGTAATGAGCAGTTCTTC. This gives the protein CASSLAGNEQFF.

The chain has TRBV28 and TRBJ2-1; 9 bases line up with TRBD1. The CDR3 contains 11 residues. CDR1 and CDR2 from the germline V gene are MDHEN and SYDVKM. Unmatched junction bases numbered 4, after V lost 3 bases and J lost 16 bases. The CDR3 here is CASSLGQGYFF. The CDR3 DNA reads TGTGCCAGCAGTTTGGGACAGGGATACTTCTTC.

The chain couples TRBV6-6 to TRBJ2-7; D may be TRBD2 (5 bases). V was cut by 2 bases and J by 7 bases, with 12 bases left in between. The CDR3 has 13 residues. Germline loops: CDR1 MNHNY, CDR2 SVGAGI (reference sequence). The CDR3 nucleotides read TGTGCCAGCAGTTACCCGCGCCGGGGAGAGCAGTACTTC. Translating gives CASSYPRRGEQYF.

This chain links TRBV5-1 with TRBJ1-2, with 7 bases that match TRBD1. The CDR3 totals 18 residues. With 1 base clipped from V and 6 bases from J, the junction kept 18 bases outside the gene matches. The germline gives CDR1 SGHRS, CDR2 YFSETQ. As DNA, the CDR3 is TGCGCCAGCAGCTTGTACCCGACAGGGCCCCTTCCCCTCCATGGCTACACCTTC. It yields the protein CASSLYPTGPLPLHGYTF.

This clone was counted a single time. V usage is TRBV21-1 and J usage is TRBJ1-4; TRBD1 is the table's D call and was not checked against the DNA. TRBV21-1 is a documented pseudogene. This CDR3 spans 14 amino acids. The DNA for the CDR3 is TGTGCCAGCAGCTCAAACAGGGGAAATGAAAAACTGTTTTTT. This encodes CASSSNRGNEKLFF.

The genes are TRBV7-9 and TRBJ1-2; D remains unclear. The CDR3 consists of 17 residues. Trimming took off 0 bases at V and 1 base at J, with 15 bases between the two ends. In germline, CDR1 is SEHNR, CDR2 FQNEAQ (reference sequence). The CDR3 DNA is TGTGCCAGCAGCTTAGCGGAGGGAGAGAGACTTAACTATGGCTACACCTTC. It specifies CASSLAEGERLNYGYTF.

The chain joins TRBV5-6 to TRBJ2-7; 10 positions agree with TRBD2. V dropped 2 bases and J dropped 1; count of bases not matched to a gene: 3. Germline V gene data show CDR1 as SGHDT and CDR2 as YYEEEE. CDR3 length: 15 residues. The CDR3 sequence: CASSFLAGESYEQYF. CDR3 bases: TGTGCCAGCAGCTTTCTAGCGGGAGAGTCCTACGAGCAGTACTTC.

Worth noting for this clone: One junction end disagrees with the germline gene, perhaps due to a read error. This rearrangement joins TRBV28 to TRBJ2-7; D unresolved. The CDR3 extends over 11 amino acids. Germline-derived CDR1 and CDR2 are MDHEN and SYDVKM. The CDR3 sequence is CASTLSHEQYF. CDR3 coding DNA: TGTGCCAGCACCCTCTCCCACGAGCAGTACTTC. Filled out from reference TRBV28 and TRBJ2-7, the complete variable domain reads DVKVTQSSRYLVKRTGEKVFLECVQDMDHENMFWYRQDPGLGLRLIYFSYDVKMKEKGDIPEGYSVSREKKERFSLILESASTNQTSMYLCASTLSHEQYFGPGTRLTVT.

The rearrangement uses TRBV28 and TRBJ2-4; 7 bases map to TRBD2. The germline V gene encodes CDR1 MDHEN and CDR2 SYDVKM. V dropped 7 bases and J dropped 9; count of bases not matched to a gene: 6. The CDR3 spans 12 residues. DNA of the CDR3: TGTGCCAGCAAAGGCGGGAGTAGCATTCAGTACTTC. Translating gives CASKGGSSIQYF.

J is TRBJ1-5 and V is TRBV21-1; the table's D call, TRBD1, was not checked against the DNA. TRBV21-1 is labeled a pseudogene. The CDR3 loop spans 16 amino acids. The CDR3 here is CASSKRQGRANQPQHF. In nucleotides, the CDR3 is TGTGCCAGCAGCAAACGACAGGGTCGGGCCAATCAGCCCCAGCATTTT.

This chain uses TRBV19 with TRBJ2-7, with D possibly matching TRBD1 (5 bases). Looked up from germline, CDR1 is LNHDA and CDR2 is SQIVND (reference sequence). The CDR3 sequence is 14 residues long. V dropped 5 bases and J dropped 3 bases, with 14 bases sitting between them. Here the CDR3 DNA reads TGTGCCAGTAGTTCCTCAGGGATAATCTACGAGCAGTACTTC. Protein sequence: CASSSSGIIYEQYF.